Each of the 29 T cell receptor beta chains below was sequenced from the same sample in a study of vaccination and CD4 T cells after COVID-19. Indicated treatment: approximately 9-day PBMC culture with coronavirus spike peptide pools or control peptides (ViraFEST assay). Harvesting of the unexposed donor's CD4+ T cells predated the COVID-19 pandemic (2011-2018). For these receptors, no antigen is known. Sequencing of the DNA from cultured CD4+ T cells was carried out with the Oncomine TCR Beta short-read assay. TCRdb processed the PCR reads anew with MiXCR; each CDR3 protein has one entry. The data show 9,700 or so distinct CDR3 sequences, around 59% seen once. The sample taken for sequencing was CD4+ T cells from blood, cultured in vitro. These receptors all stem from a human donor in good health.

V and J are TRBV19 and TRBJ1-5; weak D call: TRBD1 (6 bases). This CDR3 spans 18 amino acids. Germline CDR1 reads LNHDA; CDR2 reads SQIVND (reference sequence). V was cut by 9 bases and J by 2 bases, with 26 bases left in between. The chain's CDR3 is CASQVGRRGALGNQPQHF. DNA of the CDR3: TGTGCCAGCCAAGTGGGTCGACGGGGGGCTCTGGGCAATCAGCCCCAGCATTTT.

A few counts support this clonotype. The chain recombines TRBV20-1 with TRBJ1-1, with 11 bases lining up with TRBD1. The V gene's germline CDR1 is DFQATT and CDR2 SNEGSKA (reference sequence). Trimming removed 0 bases from V and 5 bases from J; junction bases left unmatched: 5. This CDR3 is 15 amino acids long. As DNA, the CDR3 is TGCAGTGCTAGAGATCTCGGGACAGGGGGAACTGAAGCTTTCTTT. Translated: CSARDLGTGGTEAFF.

The V and J genes are TRBV28 and TRBJ1-4, with D maybe TRBD1 (6 bases). Germline CDR1 is MDHEN and CDR2 is SYDVKM. The CDR3 is 16 residues long. V lost 5 bases and J lost 8, with 21 bases in between. The CDR3 sequence is CASSALRGAQREKLFF. CDR3 nucleotide sequence: TGTGCCAGCAGTGCCCTAAGGGGGGCCCAACGGGAAAAACTGTTTTTT.

The chain links TRBV6-1 to TRBJ2-3, with D possibly matching TRBD2 (5 bases). The CDR3 has 14 amino acids. The V end lost 4 bases, the J end lost 5 bases, and 13 bases lay between the germline ends. The germline gives CDR1 MNHNS, CDR2 SASEGT. CDR3 nucleotides: TGTGCCAGCAGTGCTGTTCTAGCCGGAGATACGCAGTATTTT. It yields the protein CASSAVLAGDTQYF.

This chain connects TRBV7-6 to TRBJ1-1; 9 nucleotides align to TRBD1. CDR3 length: 14 residues. Germline CDR1 SGHVS, CDR2 FNYEAQ. The V and J ends lost 4 bases and 4 bases, in that order; junction bases with no gene match: 4. CDR3 nucleotides: TGTGCCAGCAGCTCCCTGGACAGGGGCACTGAAGCTTTCTTT. Its translation is CASSSLDRGTEAFF.

The chain combines TRBV25-1 with TRBJ2-7; no clear D gene. The CDR3 runs 14 residues. Germline V lookup: CDR1 MGHDK, CDR2 SYGVNS. V lost 3 bases and J 0 bases, leaving 9 bases between the germline ends. The CDR3 loop reads CASSDILLSYEQYF. Here the CDR3 DNA reads TGTGCCAGCAGTGACATCCTCCTCTCCTACGAGCAGTACTTC.

This clonotype was found a few times. The chain couples TRBV2 to TRBJ1-6; D is unclear. The CDR3 is 15 amino acids. Trimming left V 6 bases short and J 4 bases short, with 13 bases between. Germline V gives CDR1 SNHLY, CDR2 FYNNEI. The CDR3 here is CASSTDPGYNSPLHF. The CDR3 DNA is TGTGCCAGCAGCACCGATCCGGGGTATAATTCACCCCTCCACTTT.

The chain recombines TRBV5-4 with TRBJ1-2; 7 nucleotides line up with TRBD1. J gave up 3 bases and V 0 bases, and 2 bases lay outside the gene matches. The CDR3 is 14 residues long. Germline V lookup: CDR1 SGHNT, CDR2 YYREEE (reference sequence). The CDR3 here is CASSLDDRDYGYTF. Written as DNA, the CDR3 is TGTGCCAGCAGCTTGGACGACAGGGACTATGGCTACACCTTC. Together with reference TRBV5-4 and TRBJ1-2, the CDR3 gives the full variable domain: ETGVTQSPTHLIKTRGQQVTLRCSSQSGHNTVSWYQQALGQGPQFIFQYYREEENGRGNFPPRFSGLQFPNYSSELNVNALELDDSALYLCASSLDDRDYGYTFGSGTRLTVV.

The chain has TRBV20-1 and TRBJ2-3, with a weak D call TRBD2 (6 bases). Trimming took off 0 bases at V and 4 bases at J, with 11 bases between the two ends. CDR3 length equals 14 residues. Per the germline V gene, CDR1 is DFQATT and CDR2 is SNEGSKA (reference sequence). The CDR3 nucleotides are TGCAGTGCTAGAGAGGCGGGGACCGCAGATACGCAGTATTTT. It is translated as CSAREAGTADTQYF.

The gene calls are TRBV2 and TRBJ2-7; TRBD2 matches at 13 bases. This CDR3 contains 15 residues. The trim removed 8 bases at V and 0 bases at J, leaving 4 bases unmatched. Germline values: CDR1 SNHLY, CDR2 FYNNEI. The CDR3 nucleotides read TGTGCCAGCCTGGGACTAGCGGGACGCTCCTACGAGCAGTACTTC. As protein: CASLGLAGRSYEQYF.

The chain uses TRBV28 and TRBJ1-5; D is unresolved. Germline V lookup: CDR1 MDHEN, CDR2 SYDVKM. This CDR3 region has 15 residues. The V end was cut by 3 bases, the J end by 2 bases, with 11 bases between. CDR3 bases: TGTGCCAGCAGTTTGCCCCCCGACGGCAATCAGCCCCAGCATTTT. It is translated as CASSLPPDGNQPQHF.

The CDR3 here is CASSTWGQGASYGYTF. The CDR3 region has the DNA TGTGCCAGCAGTACATGGGGACAGGGGGCAAGCTATGGCTACACCTTC. This chain links TRBV28 with TRBJ1-2; the match to TRBD1 covers 12 bases. The CDR3 runs to 16 residues. The V and J ends lost 5 bases and 4 bases, in that order; junction bases with no gene match: 8. Germline assignment: CDR1 MDHEN and CDR2 SYDVKM.

In this sample, this clonotype turned up a few times. The chain carries TRBV12-3 or TRBV12-4 and TRBJ2-3, with D possibly being TRBD2 (6 bases). The CDR3 consists of 13 residues. Trimming pared 3 bases from V and 8 bases from J, leaving 12 bases between. CDR3 amino acids: CASSLAGQATQYF. DNA for the CDR3: TGTGCCAGCAGTTTGGCGGGGCAGGCTACGCAGTATTTT.

The CDR3 sequence: CATSEGQTGFNEKLFF. The CDR3 DNA sequence: TGTGCCACCAGTGAAGGCCAGACAGGGTTTAACGAAAAACTGTTTTTT. The gene calls are TRBV24-1 and TRBJ1-4, with 7 bases fitting TRBD1. The J segment lost 8 bases and the V segment lost 4 bases, leaving 12 bases of the junction unmatched. Germline CDR1 and CDR2: KGHDR and SFDVKD. The CDR3 sequence is 16 residues long.

In its sample, this clonotype was seen a few times. V gene TRBV25-1 combines with J gene TRBJ1-6; D might be TRBD1 (6 bases). With 8 bases removed from V and 3 bases from J, the gap between germline ends came to 11 bases. Germline V CDR1 and CDR2: MGHDK, SYGVNS. The CDR3 contains 14 residues. This CDR3 is CASQQGIYNSPLHF. CDR3 DNA: TGTGCCAGCCAGCAGGGGATCTATAATTCACCCCTCCACTTT.

This clonotype was observed a few times. The chain couples TRBV20-1 to TRBJ2-2, with 12 bases identical to TRBD2. Looked up from germline, CDR1 is DFQATT and CDR2 is SNEGSKA (reference sequence). After removal of 6 bases from V and 7 bases from J, the junction contained 6 bases not matched to a gene. This CDR3 is built from 14 residues. The CDR3 DNA reads as TGCAGTGCCAGGACTAGCGGGGTAGTCGGGGAGCTGTTTTTT. It yields the protein CSARTSGVVGELFF.

The rearrangement joins TRBV19 to TRBJ2-7; D unclear. Per the germline V gene, CDR1 is LNHDA and CDR2 is SQIVND (reference sequence). This CDR3 comprises 14 residues. V shed 2 bases and J shed 5 bases, with 13 bases lying between them. This chain's CDR3 is CASSISHGANEQYF. The CDR3 DNA sequence: TGTGCCAGTAGTATATCCCACGGCGCGAACGAGCAGTACTTC.

In this sample, this clonotype turned up a few times. V usage is TRBV27 and J usage is TRBJ2-7; 9 bases match TRBD1. V lost 6 bases, J lost 2 bases, and 8 bases stayed unmatched. CDR3 length: 15 amino acids. Germline lookup yields CDR1 MNHEY and CDR2 SMNVEV (reference sequence). The CDR3 DNA sequence: TGTGCCAGCAGAGGAGGTGACAGGGGGACCTACGAGCAGTACTTC. It encodes CASRGGDRGTYEQYF.

This clonotype was counted only a few times. V is TRBV10-3 and J is TRBJ2-3, with unresolved D. V gave up 0 bases and J gave up 6 bases, with 13 bases separating them. Germline V lookup: CDR1 ENHRY, CDR2 SYGVKD. This CDR3 contains 15 residues. The CDR3 reads CAISESGSEVDTQYF. The CDR3 region has the DNA TGTGCCATCAGTGAGTCTGGTTCAGAGGTCGATACGCAGTATTTT.

V gene TRBV7-9 combines with J gene TRBJ1-1, with TRBD1 matching over 7 bases. Germline-derived CDR1 and CDR2 are SEHNR and FQNEAQ (reference sequence). This CDR3 is 14 amino acids long. V was clipped by 1 base and J by 5 bases; unmatched bases: 4. CDR3 sequence reads: CASSLGQGKTEAFF. The CDR3 coding sequence is TGTGCCAGCAGCTTAGGACAGGGAAAAACTGAAGCTTTCTTT. Together with reference TRBV7-9 and TRBJ1-1, the CDR3 gives the full variable domain: DTGVSQNPRHKITKRGQNVTFRCDPISEHNRLYWYRQTLGQGPEFLTYFQNEAQLEKSRLLSDRFSAERPKGSFSTLEIQRTEQGDSAMYLCASSLGQGKTEAFFGQGTRLTVV.

The J gene is TRBJ2-3, the V gene TRBV20-1; D may be TRBD1 or TRBD2 (5 bases each). V lost 1 base, J lost 4 bases, and 18 bases lay in between. Germline V gene sequence: CDR1 DFQATT, CDR2 SNEGSKA (reference sequence). This CDR3 contains 16 residues. This chain's CDR3 is CSARGGRGVFSDTQYF. For the CDR3, the DNA is TGCAGTGCTAGAGGGGGTAGGGGAGTCTTTTCAGATACGCAGTATTTT.

The rearrangement links TRBV6-1 to TRBJ2-7; D tentatively reads TRBD1 or TRBD2 (5 bases each). This CDR3 comprises 12 residues. CDR1 is MNHNS and CDR2 is SASEGT in the germline V gene. The V end was cut by 6 bases, the J end by 7 bases, with 13 bases between. The chain's CDR3 is CASSPGTKEQYF. DNA of the CDR3: TGTGCCAGCAGCCCTGGGACGAAAGAGCAGTACTTC.

This clonotype was counted a single time. The chain carries TRBV2 and TRBJ2-3, with TRBD2 identical over 10 bases. The V and J ends lost 5 bases and 2 bases, in that order; junction bases with no gene match: 7. The CDR3 contains 16 residues. The germline CDR1 and CDR2 sequences are SNHLY and FYNNEI. CDR3 DNA sequence: TGTGCCAGCAGTTCGTTGACTAGCGGGTCCACAGATACGCAGTATTTT. Its translation: CASSSLTSGSTDTQYF.

The chain carries TRBV2 and TRBJ1-2; weak D call: TRBD1 (6 bases). The CDR3 contains 12 residues. The germline V gene encodes CDR1 SNHLY and CDR2 FYNNEI. V lost 7 bases and J 7 bases, leaving 13 bases between the germline ends. CDR3 nucleotides: TGTGCCAGCAATCCAGGGGAGGTTGGCTACACCTTC. Residues: CASNPGEVGYTF.

The rearrangement joins TRBV6-4 to TRBJ1-1; D gene ambiguous. Deletions cut 6 bases from V and 5 bases from J, with 13 bases between. Germline values: CDR1 MRHNA, CDR2 SNTAGT. The CDR3 sequence is 13 residues long. Here the CDR3 reads CASRNGWETEAFF. CDR3 nucleotides: TGTGCCAGCAGGAATGGGTGGGAGACTGAAGCTTTCTTT.

This chain links TRBV10-1 with TRBJ2-7; D gene uncertain. V was cut by 4 bases and J by 2 bases, with 24 bases left in between. The CDR3 contains 18 residues. Germline values: CDR1 WNHNN, CDR2 SYGVQD (reference sequence). The CDR3 sequence is CASSAVGPRPRGPYEQYF. In DNA, the CDR3 is TGCGCCAGCAGTGCCGTAGGCCCGAGACCCCGAGGCCCCTACGAGCAGTACTTC.

This sequence joins TRBV5-6 and TRBJ1-2; 7 nucleotides line up with TRBD1. The CDR3 is made up of 14 amino acids. CDR1 and CDR2 from the germline V gene are SGHDT and YYEEEE. V lost 0 bases, J lost 7 bases, and 6 bases stayed unmatched. The CDR3 DNA is TGTGCCAGCAGCTTGGGACAGGGATTGGGTGGCTACACCTTC. This codes for CASSLGQGLGGYTF.

As DNA, the CDR3 is TGTGCCAGCAGTTACTCGCGGCAGTTCAATCAGCCCCAGCATTTT. Its translation is CASSYSRQFNQPQHF. The chain employs TRBV6-2 or TRBV6-3 and TRBJ1-5; D remains unclear. This CDR3 has 15 residues. Germline V lookup: CDR1 MNHEY, CDR2 SVGEGT. The V end was cut by 0 bases, the J end by 3 bases, with 9 bases between.

The CDR3 region has the DNA TGTGCCAGCAGGGATGGACTAGCGGGGGGGCTCTACAATGAGCAGTTCTTC. This translates into CASRDGLAGGLYNEQFF. The V call is TRBV6-2 or TRBV6-3, the J call TRBJ2-1; 15 positions agree with TRBD2. The V gene's germline CDR1 is MNHEY and CDR2 SVGEGT. CDR3 length: 17 residues. After removal of 6 bases from V and 3 bases from J, the junction contained 6 bases not matched to a gene.